These 30 T cell receptor beta chains were all obtained from the same sample, sequenced in a study of blood T cell repertoires in COVID-19. Assay used: immunoSEQ multiplex PCR; TCRdb lists only in-frame clones, some missing. The table records roughly 150,000 clones, 75% to 90% of them present only once. The sequencing sample was made of peripheral blood. These receptors were obtained from a man aged 55 to 69 with acute or convalescent COVID-19.

This rearrangement joins TRBV11-2 to TRBJ1-1, with D maybe TRBD1 (6 bases). The V end lost 5 bases, the J end lost 1 base, and 11 bases lay between the germline ends. The CDR3 covers 14 residues. In germline, CDR1 is SGHAT, CDR2 FQNNGV. The CDR3 DNA is TGTGCCAGCAGCCGGGACACCTGGAACACTGAAGCTTTCTTT. Amino acid sequence: CASSRDTWNTEAFF.

The CDR3 protein is CASSRIATGELFF. The CDR3 nucleotides are TGTGCCAGCAGTCGAATAGCCACCGGGGAGCTGTTTTTT. This chain connects TRBV3-1 (or the pseudogene TRBV3-2) to TRBJ2-2; D not certain. This CDR3 is built from 13 residues. With 6 bases removed from V and 4 bases from J, the gap between germline ends came to 9 bases. CDR1 is LGHDT, CDR2 YNNKEL, per germline (reference sequence).

V gene TRBV5-4 combines with J gene TRBJ2-1, with 8 positions matching TRBD1. The V segment lost 3 bases and the J segment 10 bases; nucleotides outside the gene matches: 12. The CDR3 contains 15 residues. Germline lookup yields CDR1 SGHNT and CDR2 YYREEE (reference sequence). CDR3 region: CASSWMDRELGEQFF. In DNA form, the CDR3 reads TGTGCCAGCAGCTGGATGGACAGGGAACTTGGGGAGCAGTTCTTC. The full variable domain, in which reference TRBV5-4 and TRBJ2-1 provide the parts outside the CDR3, is ETGVTQSPTHLIKTRGQQVTLRCSSQSGHNTVSWYQQALGQGPQFIFQYYREEENGRGNFPPRFSGLQFPNYSSELNVNALELDDSALYLCASSWMDRELGEQFFGPGTRLTVL.

There are a few counts of this clone. This chain links TRBV5-6 with TRBJ1-2; 8 bases agree with TRBD1. Germline assignment: CDR1 SGHDT and CDR2 YYEEEE. This CDR3 has 16 amino acids. Trimming cost V 4 bases and J 12 bases; bases outside gene matches: 20. The chain's CDR3 is CASSAFLVGTGRSHTF. DNA for the CDR3: TGTGCCAGCAGCGCCTTTTTGGTCGGGACAGGACGATCGCACACCTTC.

This sequence joins TRBV24-1 and TRBJ2-1; 8 nucleotides agree with TRBD2. The CDR3 contains 16 residues. Germline V lookup: CDR1 KGHDR, CDR2 SFDVKD. V shed 4 bases, J shed 0 bases, and the junction held 4 bases outside the gene matches. The CDR3 loop is CATSDPGGSSYNEQFF. In DNA, the CDR3 is TGTGCCACCAGTGACCCGGGGGGGAGCTCCTACAATGAGCAGTTCTTC.

This chain connects TRBV27 to TRBJ2-3; 7 bases line up with TRBD1. The CDR3 covers 18 residues. V was pared by 4 bases and J by 2 bases, with 15 bases of the junction left unmatched. Germline assignment: CDR1 MNHEY and CDR2 SMNVEV (reference sequence). CDR3 loop: CASSSHFRQGVVTDTQYF. As DNA, the CDR3 is TGTGCCAGCAGTTCCCATTTCCGGCAGGGGGTCGTCACAGATACGCAGTATTTT.

V and J are TRBV19 and TRBJ2-7; 8 nucleotides align to TRBD1. The length of the CDR3 is 14 residues. With V trimmed by 4 bases and J by 3 bases, 5 bases remained unmatched. The V gene's germline CDR1 is LNHDA and CDR2 SQIVND (reference sequence). CDR3 DNA sequence: TGTGCCAGTAGTACTCAGGGGGCGGACTACGAGCAGTACTTC. Protein sequence: CASSTQGADYEQYF.

This clone is a singleton in its sample. This sequence joins TRBV25-1 and TRBJ2-7; no definite D call. Trimming shortened V by 0 bases and J by 2 bases, and 5 bases separated the two germline ends. The germline gives CDR1 MGHDK, CDR2 SYGVNS. This CDR3 is 13 amino acids long. The CDR3 coding sequence is TGTGCCAGCAGTGAATACCCCACCTACGAGCAGTACTTC. This codes for CASSEYPTYEQYF.

The chain has TRBV3-1 (or the pseudogene TRBV3-2) and TRBJ1-6, with D tentatively TRBD1 (6 bases). V was cut by 6 bases and J by 0 bases, with 9 bases left in between. Germline V lookup: CDR1 LGHDT, CDR2 YNNKEL (reference sequence). The length of the CDR3 is 15 residues. CDR3 amino acids: CASSLRGSYNSPLHF. The CDR3 coding sequence is TGTGCCAGCAGTCTCAGGGGCTCCTATAATTCACCCCTCCACTTT.

V usage is TRBV9 and J usage is TRBJ2-5; 8 nucleotides align to TRBD2. From germline, CDR1 is SGDLS and CDR2 YYNGEE. This CDR3 has 15 residues. The trim removed 0 bases at V and 5 bases at J, leaving 6 bases unmatched. DNA for the CDR3: TGTGCCAGCAGCGTAGTAGCGGGGTGGGAGGAGACCCAGTACTTC. The encoded protein is CASSVVAGWEETQYF.

V and J are TRBV29-1 and TRBJ1-2, with TRBD1 identical over 11 bases. Germline-derived CDR1 and CDR2 are SQVTM and ANQGSEA. With V trimmed by 4 bases and J by 4 bases, 2 bases remained unmatched. The CDR3 consists of 13 residues. CDR3: CSVGTGGGYGYTF. The CDR3 bases are TGCAGCGTTGGGACAGGGGGCGGCTATGGCTACACCTTC. Full variable domain (missing parts from reference TRBV29-1 and TRBJ1-2): SAVISQKPSRDICQRGTSLTIQCQVDSQVTMMFWYRQQPGQSLTLIATANQGSEATYESGFVIDKFPISRPNLTFSTLTVSNMSPEDSSIYLCSVGTGGGYGYTFGSGTRLTVV.

V is TRBV28 and J is TRBJ1-5, with 7 nucleotides matching TRBD1. The germline CDR1 and CDR2 sequences are MDHEN and SYDVKM. J gave up 0 bases and V 6 bases, and 5 bases lay outside the gene matches. This CDR3 region has 15 residues. The CDR3 spells CASRPRGSSNQPQHF. CDR3 DNA: TGTGCCAGCAGACCCAGGGGGTCTAGCAATCAGCCCCAGCATTTT.

The chain has TRBV7-3 and TRBJ2-7, with a tentative D call TRBD1 (5 bases). The CDR3 totals 15 residues. The germline V and J ends were trimmed by 11 bases and 3 bases, with 23 bases remaining between them. Germline V gives CDR1 SGHTA, CDR2 FQGTGA. The chain's CDR3 is CAPSPPGKILYEQYF. The CDR3 DNA reads TGTGCCCCCTCCCCCCCAGGGAAGATACTCTACGAGCAGTACTTC. The full variable domain, in which reference TRBV7-3 and TRBJ2-7 provide the parts outside the CDR3, is GAGVSQTPSNKVTEKGKYVELRCDPISGHTALYWYRQSLGQGPEFLIYFQGTGAADDSGLPNDRFFAVRPEGSVSTLKIQRTERGDSAVYLCAPSPPGKILYEQYFGPGTRLTVT.

This clone was found once. The chain recombines TRBV19 with TRBJ2-7; TRBD1 is a possible D gene (7 bases). Germline-derived CDR1 and CDR2 are LNHDA and SQIVND (reference sequence). The CDR3 length is 15 residues. V gave up 5 bases and J gave up 4 bases, with 18 bases separating them. The CDR3 sequence: CASSPLSGGKYEQYF. CDR3 in DNA: TGTGCCAGTAGTCCTCTTTCAGGGGGGAAATACGAGCAGTACTTC.

This rearrangement joins TRBV28 to TRBJ2-3; maybe TRBD2 (6 bases). The germline gives CDR1 MDHEN, CDR2 SYDVKM. The CDR3 is 14 amino acids. V was clipped by 3 bases and J by 1 base, with 8 bases between them. This chain's CDR3 is CASSLGLRTDTQYF. The CDR3 region has the DNA TGTGCCAGCAGTTTGGGACTCCGCACAGATACGCAGTATTTT.

Note on this clone: The junction departs from the called germline gene at one end, perhaps through a read error. The genes are TRBV5-6 and TRBJ2-1, with D uncertain. Germline V gene lookup returns CDR1 SGHDT and CDR2 YYEEEE. This CDR3 has 14 residues. The CDR3 spells CASSLGAQYSEQFF. The CDR3 coding sequence is TGTGCCAGCAGCTTGGGGGCCCAGTACAGTGAGCAGTTCTTC.

CDR3 in amino acids: CASSQGNLNTGELFF. In nucleotides, the CDR3 is TGCGCCAGCAGCCAGGGCAATCTAAACACCGGGGAGCTGTTTTTT. The chain combines TRBV4-3 with TRBJ2-2, with D uncertain. From germline, CDR1 is LGHNA and CDR2 YSLEER. V was clipped by 3 bases and J by 2 bases, with 10 bases between them. The CDR3 runs to 15 residues.

This chain links TRBV7-2 with TRBJ1-2; 10 bases match TRBD1. Germline assignment: CDR1 SGHTA and CDR2 FQGNSA. V lost 6 bases, J lost 3 bases, and 16 bases stayed unmatched. The CDR3 loop spans 18 amino acids. CDR3: CASSAGWGQGRYDYGYTF. The CDR3, as DNA: TGTGCCAGCAGTGCAGGATGGGGACAGGGGAGGTATGACTATGGCTACACCTTC.

The chain joins TRBV12-5 to TRBJ2-2; D gene ambiguous. This CDR3 region has 14 residues. V was clipped by 5 bases and J by 6 bases, with 13 bases between them. Germline V CDR1 and CDR2: LGHNT, FRNRAP. CDR3 sequence (DNA): TGTGCTAGTGGTCCCCGCCTTGAGCCCGGGGAGCTGTTTTTT. This codes for CASGPRLEPGELFF.

This chain connects TRBV7-2 to TRBJ2-7; 9 bases fit TRBD2. V shed 5 bases, J shed 7 bases, and the junction held 9 bases outside the gene matches. CDR1 is SGHTA and CDR2 is FQGNSA in the germline V gene. The CDR3 runs 14 residues. The CDR3 region has the DNA TGTGCCAGCAGCCCCTCTAGCGGGGTCCGGGAGCAGTACTTC. This encodes CASSPSSGVREQYF.

The V gene is TRBV2, the J gene TRBJ2-3, with TRBD2 matching over 12 bases. Unmatched junction bases numbered 0, after V lost 10 bases and J lost 1 base. This CDR3 is 13 amino acids long. CDR1 and CDR2 (germline): SNHLY, FYNNEI. CDR3 nucleotides: TGTGCCACTAGCGGGAGGGGCACAGATACGCAGTATTTT. This codes for CATSGRGTDTQYF.

The chain is built from TRBV7-2 and TRBJ2-3, with 8 bases matching TRBD2. J gave up 3 bases and V 6 bases, and 17 bases lay outside the gene matches. The CDR3 spans 18 residues. The germline V gene has CDR1 SGHTA and CDR2 FQGNSA. The CDR3 region is CASSITARGGRRTDTQYF. The DNA of the CDR3 is TGTGCCAGCAGTATCACCGCTCGGGGGGGCCGCAGAACAGATACGCAGTATTTT.

This clone has only a few counts. The chain carries TRBV7-2 and TRBJ2-2; 10 bases line up with TRBD2. This CDR3 spans 17 amino acids. Germline loops: CDR1 SGHTA, CDR2 FQGNSA. With 1 base clipped from V and 1 base from J, the junction kept 3 bases outside the gene matches. The CDR3, as DNA: TGTGCCAGCAGCTTAGGCGCTAGCGGGGGGAACACCGGGGAGCTGTTTTTT. The encoded protein is CASSLGASGGNTGELFF.

The rearrangement links TRBV12-3 or TRBV12-4 to TRBJ2-1, with a possible D match to TRBD1 (6 bases). V lost 10 bases and J 1 base, leaving 8 bases between the germline ends. The CDR3 spans 12 residues. This CDR3 is CATQGSYNEQFF. The CDR3 coding sequence is TGTGCCACACAGGGTTCCTACAATGAGCAGTTCTTC.

This chain joins TRBV28 and TRBJ1-4; 8 nucleotides agree with TRBD1. CDR1 and CDR2 from the germline V gene are MDHEN and SYDVKM. With V trimmed by 2 bases and J by 7 bases, 6 bases remained unmatched. This CDR3 has 15 amino acids. The CDR3 reads CASSLGSGTGEKLFF. The DNA for the CDR3 is TGTGCCAGCAGTTTAGGTTCAGGGACAGGTGAAAAACTGTTTTTT.

The rearrangement links TRBV10-3 to TRBJ2-2; D is possibly TRBD1 (7 bases). The CDR3 length is 14 residues. Trimming removed 6 bases at V and 5 bases at J, with 13 bases between. Germline-derived CDR1 and CDR2 are ENHRY and SYGVKD. The CDR3 protein is CAISVSGGTGELFF. The DNA of the CDR3 is TGTGCCATCAGCGTCTCAGGGGGGACCGGGGAGCTGTTTTTT.

The gene calls are TRBV19 and TRBJ1-6; 8 bases line up with TRBD1. Germline lookup yields CDR1 LNHDA and CDR2 SQIVND (reference sequence). The V segment lost 6 bases and the J segment 5 bases; nucleotides outside the gene matches: 9. The CDR3 loop spans 16 amino acids. CDR3 coding DNA: TGTGCCAGTAGGCTAGGGACAGGCGCTCATAATTCACCCCTCCACTTT. The encoded protein is CASRLGTGAHNSPLHF.

This chain uses TRBV30 with TRBJ1-5, with 9 nucleotides matching TRBD1. CDR3 length: 14 residues. CDR1 is GTSNPN and CDR2 is SVGIG in the germline V gene (reference sequence). V was pared by 6 bases and J by 3 bases, with 6 bases of the junction left unmatched. The CDR3 loop is CACRDRESNQPQHF. The CDR3 bases are TGTGCCTGCCGGGACAGGGAGTCCAATCAGCCCCAGCATTTT.

The J gene is TRBJ2-7, the V gene TRBV5-6; 7 bases fit TRBD1. The CDR3 is 15 amino acids. The ends lost 2 bases at V and 5 bases at J; junction bases unmatched: 10. Germline CDR1 is SGHDT and CDR2 is YYEEEE. The CDR3 here is CASSFITGAINEQYF. The CDR3 coding sequence is TGTGCCAGCAGCTTTATCACAGGGGCGATAAACGAGCAGTACTTC.

This chain links TRBV27 with TRBJ1-2; a possible D gene is TRBD1 (6 bases). CDR3 length: 13 amino acids. Between the trimmed V and J ends, which lost 3 bases and 7 bases, there was a span of 12 bases. Germline CDR1 reads MNHEY; CDR2 reads SMNVEV (reference sequence). CDR3 DNA: TGTGCCAGCAGTTTGTTACAGGGATTTGGCTACACCTTC. Translation gives CASSLLQGFGYTF.